Reported below is one TCR beta chain. Its antigen specificity is not known. No much larger clone exists at a distance of one base, and base qualities are not known. Fluorescence-activated cell sorting was used to isolate naive CD4 T cells, defined as CD45RO-negative and CD62L-positive, from PBMCs. Approximately 46 ml of fresh peripheral blood was collected from each donor, and PBMCs were isolated by Ficoll density centrifugation. Cells were sorted on a FACSAria III instrument, and every sample had a purity above 85%. This sample was included in a study of human versus mouse CDR3 diversity and MHC coevolution (dated by TCRdb to about 2017). Regarding the research as a whole: According to reports, the immunoSEQ assay detects one in 200,000 T cells and minimizes multiplex PCR amplification bias. Across mouse and human samples, each sample had between about 0.6 x 10^7 and 1.7 x 10^7 valid reads. As a reference point for TCR selection on multiple MHC II alleles, the study used human naive CD4 T cell repertoires and compared them against human-TCR-locus transgenic mice that have a single MHC II. Three healthy volunteer blood donors were included in the human cohort, with one aged 30 to 40, one aged 40 to 50 and one aged 60 to 69 at collection.

Broader findings and caveats from the paper: On average, humans had more CDR3 deletions and insertions than mice did, pointing to greater exonuclease and TdT activity. Among all the groups compared, the lowest clonal inequality scores came from most of the three human donors. Because human T cells were selected on roughly 6 MHC II alleles, repertoire diversity was not considered directly comparable between humans and mice. According to iCHAO1 estimates, humans had the largest TCR beta repertoire, about 1.6 million clonotypes, which was attributed likely to selection by multiple MHC II molecules.

From the cysteine through the phenylalanine, the CDR3 covers 18 amino acids. The entry retains the CDR3 DNA only, 54 bases that are in frame from base 1. CDR1 and CDR2 are read off the germline V gene (reference sequence) as SGHNT and YYREEE. At the junction V is shortened by 4 bases and J by 0 bases; bases outside the gene matches: 7. Genomic DNA was extracted from the sorted cells using the QIAGEN blood and tissue kit and was quantified on a NanoDrop 1000. Using multiplex PCR of genomic DNA, the immunoSEQ platform deep sequenced and quantified the TCR alpha and beta chains. The authors' analysis ran thus. IMGT gene and region definitions were used for annotation of the TCR sequences. Out-of-frame rearrangements served as a stand-in for the preselection repertoire and were compared with in-frame clonotypes. To estimate repertoire size, the study used the iCHAO1 estimator that comes with the immunoSEQ platform. A Gini index based on the Lorenz curve was applied to in-frame amino acid clonotypes to measure clonal inequality. The intersect function in the R package tcR was used to count shared clonotypes, while the Jaccard index served to score similarity. V, J and V-J usage frequencies went into a principal component analysis run with the R prcomp function, with no normalization applied. This is the immuneACCESS table as TCRdb keeps it, with only in-frame sequences that have V and J called. A part of the clones is gone; compared with another copy, unresolved V genes explain less than half, and the rest is unexplained. Clonal size and the V and J genes are those of that table, whereas D and trimming came from the DNA. The table for this sample lists about 81,000 clones; 93% of them were counted only once. Over 1.3% of the sample is in the top ten clones.

The sequence came from a person between 25 and 70 years old in good health. Sequenced material: naive CD4+ T cells from blood. The cell subset or site tag for this specimen amounts to: CD45RO-negative CD62L-positive naive CD4 T cells. The chain is made from TRBV5-4 and TRBJ2-3, with TRBD2 matching 14 junction bases. The sequence in DNA is TGTGCCAGCAGCCTCGGACTAGCGGGGGGACTCAGCACAGATACGCAGTATTTT. This translates into CASSLGLAGGLSTDTQYF.